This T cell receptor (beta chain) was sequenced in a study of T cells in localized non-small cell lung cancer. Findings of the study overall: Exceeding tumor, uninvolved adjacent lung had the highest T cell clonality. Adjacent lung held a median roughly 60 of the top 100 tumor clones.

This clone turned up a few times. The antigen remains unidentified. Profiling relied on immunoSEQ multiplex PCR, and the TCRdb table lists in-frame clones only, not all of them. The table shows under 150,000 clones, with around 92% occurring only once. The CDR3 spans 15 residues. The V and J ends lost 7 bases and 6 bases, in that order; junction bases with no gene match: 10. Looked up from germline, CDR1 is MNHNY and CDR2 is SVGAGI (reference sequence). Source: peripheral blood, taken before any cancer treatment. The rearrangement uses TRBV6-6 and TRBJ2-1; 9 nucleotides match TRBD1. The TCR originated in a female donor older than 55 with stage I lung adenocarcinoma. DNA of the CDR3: TGTGCCAGCAACTTGGGACAGGGAGTTTCCAATGAGCAGTTCTTC. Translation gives CASNLGQGVSNEQFF.